This TCR beta chain was captured by sequencing in a study of T cell clusters in autoimmune cytopenias. Across the whole study: Per sample, median TRB depth was approximately 48,000 reads, yielding a median about 2,500 distinct clonotypes.

Remarks on this clonotype: Its antigen is not known.

TRB rearrangements were amplified by touch-down multiplex PCR with mixed TRB-A/B primers. TCRdb reprocessed the multiplex PCR reads and reports one entry per CDR3 protein, with no DNA. This listing includes 7,800 or so distinct CDR3 sequences. The CDR3 runs to 13 residues. Per the germline V gene, CDR1 is WNHNN and CDR2 is SYGVQD (reference sequence). TRB amplification used approximately 250 ng of peripheral blood genomic DNA. Study conclusions and caveats: The T cell clusters came from computational analysis alone and lack functional validation. TRB repertoire shifts in secondary cytopenia and chronic lymphocytic leukemia mostly reflected lymphoma, not autoimmunity.

The sequenced sample was peripheral blood. This TCR derives from a human donor with an autoimmune cytopenia or autoimmune hepatitis (not recorded which). This rearrangement joins TRBV10-1 to TRBJ2-3; TCRdb picks TRBD1, but there is no DNA to check that call. This CDR3 reads CASAGTSADTQYF.